Below are 16 T cell receptor beta chains sequenced from a single sample in a study of metastatic and nonmetastatic thyroid tumors. No patient received treatment before thyroid surgery. TCRdb redid the clone calls on the PCR reads using MiXCR. The sample lists about 20,000 clones, approximately 40% seen once, with roughly 20% in the top ten. Sequencing was done on a sample of blood. The receptors here all came from a male donor with papillary thyroid cancer or a benign thyroid nodule (not recorded which). Some clones in this sample may be carry-over from other donors' samples.

At least ten counts were recorded for this clone. A single base separates this from a much larger clone, so it may be a read error. The rearrangement joins TRBV20-1 to TRBJ1-1; 7 nucleotides line up with TRBD1. The CDR3 has 13 amino acids. CDR1 and CDR2 (germline): DFQATT, SNEGSKA (reference sequence). The CDR3 loop is CSGRKGGESEASF. In DNA, the CDR3 is TGCAGTGGCAGAAAAGGGGGCGAGTCTGAAGCTTCCTTT.

The CDR3 sequence: CASSLAGTLTDTQYF. The CDR3 DNA sequence: TGCGCCAGCAGCTTAGCAGGTACACTCACAGATACGCAGTATTTT. The rearrangement joins TRBV5-1 to TRBJ2-3; D not certain. This CDR3 contains 15 residues. Trimming stripped 2 bases from V and 2 bases from J, with 12 bases between. Germline V CDR1 and CDR2: SGHRS, YFSETQ.

This clone was found once. The V call is TRBV20-1, the J call TRBJ1-4; 9 bases align to TRBD1. The CDR3 spans 16 residues. Germline-derived CDR1 and CDR2 are DFQATT and SNEGSKA (reference sequence). After removal of 4 bases from V and 4 bases from J, the junction contained 10 bases not matched to a gene. CDR3 nucleotides: TGCAGTGCTACTTGGGGGACAGGGAACTATAATGAAAAACTGTTTTTT. Protein: CSATWGTGNYNEKLFF.

The chain employs TRBV5-5 and TRBJ1-5, with D hard to call. V was shortened by 4 bases and J by 7 bases, with 12 bases between the two germline ends. CDR3 length: 13 residues. The germline V gene encodes CDR1 SGHKS and CDR2 YYEKEE (reference sequence). The CDR3 DNA follows: TGTGCCAGCAGCCAAGTATTCGGGCAGCCCCAGCATTTT. Protein product: CASSQVFGQPQHF.

This clone showed up just once. The V call is TRBV11-2, the J call TRBJ2-3; TRBD2 aligns across 8 bases. Germline V gives CDR1 SGHAT, CDR2 FQNNGV. This CDR3 has 16 amino acids. Trimming removed 1 base from V and 8 bases from J; junction bases left unmatched: 11. In DNA, the CDR3 is TGTGCCAGCAGCTTAGGCGGCGGGGGGTTGGCTCTTACGCAGTATTTT. Encoded protein: CASSLGGGGLALTQYF.

V and J are TRBV7-2 and TRBJ2-5; no definite D call. The CDR3 is 12 residues long. Germline V CDR1 and CDR2: SGHTA, FQGNSA. V was shortened by 4 bases and J by 2 bases, with 5 bases between the two germline ends. The CDR3 protein is CASSSPQETQYF. For the CDR3, the DNA is TGTGCCAGCAGCTCCCCGCAAGAGACCCAGTACTTC.

J is TRBJ2-7 and V is TRBV4-1, with a weak D call TRBD2 (5 bases). Germline CDR1 MGHRA, CDR2 YSYEKL. The V end was cut by 0 bases, the J end by 3 bases, with 12 bases between. The CDR3 is 15 amino acids. DNA for the CDR3: TGCGCCAGCAGCCAAGACGGGAACAGTGACTACGAGCAGTACTTC. Protein sequence: CASSQDGNSDYEQYF.

V usage is TRBV5-1 and J usage is TRBJ1-2; a possible D gene is TRBD1 (5 bases). This CDR3 has 14 residues. The germline CDR1 and CDR2 sequences are SGHRS and YFSETQ. V was trimmed by 3 bases and J by 4 bases, leaving 13 bases between them. The DNA of the CDR3 is TGCGCCAGCAGCTCGGGGGACGGACTCTATGGCTACACCTTC. Translation gives CASSSGDGLYGYTF.

Ten or more counts support this clone. V and J are TRBV14 and TRBJ2-3, with D possibly being TRBD2 (5 bases). The CDR3 spans 16 residues. Germline V gives CDR1 SGHDN, CDR2 FVKESK. V shed 4 bases and J shed 2 bases, with 16 bases lying between them. CDR3 nucleotides: TGTGCCAGCAGCCTAACTAGAAACCACCTCACAGATACGCAGTATTTT. It encodes CASSLTRNHLTDTQYF.

This chain links TRBV28 with TRBJ1-2; maybe TRBD1 (5 bases). Trimming left V 2 bases short and J 9 bases short, with 19 bases between. This CDR3 region has 15 residues. CDR1 MDHEN and CDR2 SYDVKM come from the germline V gene. CDR3 protein: CASSLRLRGKQRYTF. The CDR3 coding sequence is TGTGCCAGCAGTTTACGACTACGGGGGAAGCAACGCTACACCTTC.

This clone has a count of ten or more. V gene TRBV20-1 combines with J gene TRBJ2-3; TRBD2 matches at 9 bases. With 6 bases clipped from V and 0 bases from J, the junction kept 4 bases outside the gene matches. The CDR3 sequence is 14 residues long. Germline loops: CDR1 DFQATT, CDR2 SNEGSKA (reference sequence). CDR3 sequence: CSADSGGSTDTQYF. In DNA, the CDR3 is TGCAGTGCCGATAGCGGGGGCAGCACAGATACGCAGTATTTT.

This clone occurred many times. The chain joins TRBV28 to TRBJ1-4; D unresolved. Trimming stripped 6 bases from V and 5 bases from J, with 7 bases between. Germline V gene data show CDR1 as MDHEN and CDR2 as SYDVKM. The CDR3 sequence is 12 residues long. The CDR3 coding sequence is TGTGCCAGCAGGACATCCAATGAAAAACTGTTTTTT. Its translation: CASRTSNEKLFF.

This clone was picked up many times. As the CDR3 is not closed by the conserved phenylalanine or tryptophan, this likely results from a read error. CDR3 coding DNA: TGCGCCAGCAGCTTGGAGGGGGACTACAATGAGCAGTTCGTC. Translating it yields CASSLEGDYNEQFV. The chain links TRBV5-1 to TRBJ2-1; weak D call: TRBD1 (6 bases). This CDR3 has 14 amino acids. V gave up 0 bases and J gave up 3 bases, with 7 bases separating them. Per germline, CDR1 SGHRS and CDR2 YFSETQ.

V gene TRBV18 combines with J gene TRBJ1-1, with D tentatively TRBD1 (5 bases). V lost 0 bases to trimming and J lost 11 bases, with 13 bases between them. The germline V gene has CDR1 KGHSH and CDR2 LQKENI. This CDR3 has 13 amino acids. Written as DNA, the CDR3 is TGTGCCAGCTCACCACCGGAGCAGGGCATGGCTTTCTTT. Amino acid sequence: CASSPPEQGMAFF.

The rearrangement links TRBV3-1 to TRBJ1-2; D not resolved. This CDR3 spans 13 amino acids. Trimming took 1 base from V and 5 from J, leaving 8 bases between them. Per germline, CDR1 LGHDT and CDR2 YNNKEL (reference sequence). The CDR3 sequence: CASSQANRYGYTF. Here the CDR3 DNA reads TGTGCCAGCAGCCAAGCCAATAGGTATGGCTACACCTTC. Combining the CDR3 with reference TRBV3-1 and TRBJ1-2 gives the whole variable domain DTAVSQTPKYLVTQMGNDKSIKCEQNLGHDTMYWYKQDSKKFLKIMFSYNNKELIINETVPNRFSPKSPDKAHLNLHINSLELGDSAVYFCASSQANRYGYTFGSGTRLTVV.

To note about this clone: Other DNA sequences in this specimen translate into the identical CDR3. The V and J genes are TRBV6-6 and TRBJ2-1, with 10 bases that match TRBD2. The ends lost 2 bases at V and 8 bases at J; junction bases unmatched: 15. The CDR3 runs 18 residues. From germline, CDR1 is MNHNY and CDR2 SVGAGI (reference sequence). CDR3 loop: CASSYPLASGGKRDEQFF. The CDR3 DNA reads as TGTGCCAGCAGTTACCCCCTGGCTAGCGGGGGAAAGCGGGATGAGCAGTTCTTC.